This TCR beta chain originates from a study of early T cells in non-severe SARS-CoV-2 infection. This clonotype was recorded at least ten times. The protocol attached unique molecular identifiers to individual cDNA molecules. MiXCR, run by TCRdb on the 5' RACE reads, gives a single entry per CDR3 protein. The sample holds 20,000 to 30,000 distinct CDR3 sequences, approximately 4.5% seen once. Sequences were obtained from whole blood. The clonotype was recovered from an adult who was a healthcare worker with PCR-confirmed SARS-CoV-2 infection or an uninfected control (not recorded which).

The CDR3 loop reads CASTPTGLGIEQFF. DNA for the CDR3: TGTGCCAGCACTCCGACAGGGTTGGGCATTGAGCAGTTCTTC. The chain is built from TRBV19 and TRBJ2-1; 7 positions match TRBD1. V shed 9 bases, J shed 9 bases, and the junction held 14 bases outside the gene matches. The CDR3 is 14 amino acids. The germline CDR1 and CDR2 sequences are LNHDA and SQIVND (reference sequence).